A selection of T cell receptor beta chains follows, all from one sample in a study of regulatory T cells in long-lasting Graves disease. TCRdb itself ran the multiplex PCR reads through MiXCR, one entry per CDR3 protein. The sample consists of 400,000 to 550,000 distinct CDR3 sequences, about a sixth of them appearing once. This same sample was also taken into another study, of T cells in Graves' hyperthyroidism and ophthalmopathy.

The material sequenced was peripheral blood mononuclear cells (PBMCs), taken at new diagnosis, from a patient treated with antithyroid drugs. These receptors were obtained from a woman aged 30 to 39 with Graves disease. The conserved cysteine and the conserved F or W are not part of the CDR3 here. Fields, in order: V gene, J gene, CDR3 protein.

V: TRBV13
J: TRBJ2-7
CDR3: ASSFREDFYEQY

V: TRBV6-2/TRBV6-3
J: TRBJ2-7
CDR3: ASSETVRYEQY

V: TRBV6-2/TRBV6-3
J: TRBJ1-3
CDR3: ASSPVSGQGNTIY

V: TRBV2
J: TRBJ2-1
CDR3: ASRGDVINEQF

V: TRBV5-6
J: TRBJ2-7
CDR3: ASSPHRVSYEQY

V: TRBV12-3/TRBV12-4
J: TRBJ1-6
CDR3: ASSFKGGRGSPLH

V: TRBV5-1
J: TRBJ2-1
CDR3: ASSLEYTSPVF

V: TRBV28
J: TRBJ2-2
CDR3: ASSWDSPDTGELF

V: TRBV7-9
J: TRBJ1-1
CDR3: ASSLGTKPTSGLHTEAF

V: TRBV29-1
J: TRBJ2-1
CDR3: SVEGITYNEQF

V: TRBV19
J: TRBJ2-7
CDR3: ASSRSGTGPYEQY

V: TRBV29-1
J: TRBJ1-2
CDR3: SVVDRGRTNYGYT